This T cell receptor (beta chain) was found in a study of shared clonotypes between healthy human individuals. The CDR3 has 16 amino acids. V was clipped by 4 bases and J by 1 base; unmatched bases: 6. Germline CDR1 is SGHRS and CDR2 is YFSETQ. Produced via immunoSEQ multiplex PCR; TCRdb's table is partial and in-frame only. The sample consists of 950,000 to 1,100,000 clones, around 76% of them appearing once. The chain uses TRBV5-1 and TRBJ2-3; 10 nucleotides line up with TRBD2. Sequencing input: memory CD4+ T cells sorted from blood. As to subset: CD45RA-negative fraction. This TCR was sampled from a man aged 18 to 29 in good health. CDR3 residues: CASSPITSGGTDTQYF. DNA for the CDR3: TGCGCCAGCAGCCCTATTACTAGCGGGGGCACAGATACGCAGTATTTT.